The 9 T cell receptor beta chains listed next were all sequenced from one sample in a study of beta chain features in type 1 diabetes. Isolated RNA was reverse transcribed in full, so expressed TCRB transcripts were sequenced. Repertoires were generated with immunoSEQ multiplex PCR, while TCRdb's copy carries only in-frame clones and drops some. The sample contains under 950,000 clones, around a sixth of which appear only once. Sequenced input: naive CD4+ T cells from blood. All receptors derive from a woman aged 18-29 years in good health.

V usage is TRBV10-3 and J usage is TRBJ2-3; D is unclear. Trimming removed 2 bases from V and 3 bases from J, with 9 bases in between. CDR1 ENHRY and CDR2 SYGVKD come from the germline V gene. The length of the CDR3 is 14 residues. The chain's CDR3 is CAISEEVWTDTQYF. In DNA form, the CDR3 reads TGTGCCATCAGTGAGGAGGTATGGACAGATACGCAGTATTTT.

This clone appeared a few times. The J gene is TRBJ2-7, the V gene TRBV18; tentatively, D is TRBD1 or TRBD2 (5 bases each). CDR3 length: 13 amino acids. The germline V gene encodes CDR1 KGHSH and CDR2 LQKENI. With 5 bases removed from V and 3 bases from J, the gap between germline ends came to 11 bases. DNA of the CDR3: TGTGCCAGCTCATCGGGACGGGGCTACGAGCAGTACTTC. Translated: CASSSGRGYEQYF. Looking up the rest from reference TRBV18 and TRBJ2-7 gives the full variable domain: NAGVMQNPRHLVRRRGQEARLRCSPMKGHSHVYWYRQLPEEGLKFMVYLQKENIIDESGMPKERFSAEFPKEGPSILRIQQVVRGDSAAYFCASSSGRGYEQYFGPGTRLTVT.

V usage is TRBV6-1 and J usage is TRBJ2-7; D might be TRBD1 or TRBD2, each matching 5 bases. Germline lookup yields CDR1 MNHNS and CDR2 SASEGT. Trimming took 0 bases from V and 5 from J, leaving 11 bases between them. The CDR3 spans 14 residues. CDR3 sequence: CASSEAWGTHEQYF. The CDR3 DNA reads TGTGCCAGCAGTGAAGCTTGGGGGACCCACGAGCAGTACTTC.

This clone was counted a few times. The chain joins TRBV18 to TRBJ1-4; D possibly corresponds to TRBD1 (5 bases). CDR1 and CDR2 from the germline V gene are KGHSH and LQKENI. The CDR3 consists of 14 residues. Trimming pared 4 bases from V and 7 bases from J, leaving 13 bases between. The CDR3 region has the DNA TGTGCCAGCTCACAACGGGACTCGCGTGAAAAACTGTTTTTT. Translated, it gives CASSQRDSREKLFF.

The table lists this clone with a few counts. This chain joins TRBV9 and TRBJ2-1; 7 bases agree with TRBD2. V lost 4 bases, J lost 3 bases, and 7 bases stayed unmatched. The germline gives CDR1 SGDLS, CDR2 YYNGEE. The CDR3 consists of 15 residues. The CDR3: CASSIRAGSYNEQFF. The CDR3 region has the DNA TGTGCCAGCAGCATCCGAGCGGGGAGCTACAATGAGCAGTTCTTC.

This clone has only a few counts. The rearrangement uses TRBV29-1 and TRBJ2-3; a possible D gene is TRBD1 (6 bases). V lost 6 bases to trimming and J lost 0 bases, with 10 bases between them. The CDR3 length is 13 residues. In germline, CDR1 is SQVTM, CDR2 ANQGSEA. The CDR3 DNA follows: TGCAGCGTACGACAGGCCAGCACAGATACGCAGTATTTT. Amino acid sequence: CSVRQASTDTQYF.

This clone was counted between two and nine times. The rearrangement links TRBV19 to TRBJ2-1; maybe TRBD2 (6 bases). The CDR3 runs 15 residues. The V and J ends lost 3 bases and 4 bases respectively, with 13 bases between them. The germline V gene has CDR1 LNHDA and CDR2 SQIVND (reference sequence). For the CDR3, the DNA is TGTGCCAGTAGTATTCTCCGCGGGGCTTACAATGAGCAGTTCTTC. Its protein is CASSILRGAYNEQFF.

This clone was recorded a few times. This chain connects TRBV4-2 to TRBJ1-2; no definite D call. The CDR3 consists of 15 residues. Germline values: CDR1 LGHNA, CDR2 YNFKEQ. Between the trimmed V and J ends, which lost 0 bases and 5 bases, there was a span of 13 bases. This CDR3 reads CASSQEVQVSYGYTF. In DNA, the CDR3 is TGTGCCAGCAGCCAAGAAGTTCAGGTCTCGTATGGCTACACCTTC.

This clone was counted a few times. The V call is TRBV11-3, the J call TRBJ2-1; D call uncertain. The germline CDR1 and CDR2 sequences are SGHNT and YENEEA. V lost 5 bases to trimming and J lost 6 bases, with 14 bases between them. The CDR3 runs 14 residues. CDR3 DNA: TGTGCCAGCAGCCCCCAGAGTGCTACCAATGAGCAGTTCTTC. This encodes CASSPQSATNEQFF.